The 26 T cell receptor beta chains in this list originate from one sample, sequenced in a study of blood T cell repertoires in COVID-19. Assay: immunoSEQ multiplex PCR; the TCRdb copy retains only in-frame clones and omits some. In the table there are roughly 160,000 clones, about 85% of which are singletons. The source material was peripheral blood. These receptors were obtained from a man in his forties or fifties with acute or convalescent COVID-19.

The chain recombines TRBV19 with TRBJ2-3, with TRBD1 matching over 7 bases. CDR1 is LNHDA and CDR2 is SQIVND in the germline V gene (reference sequence). The CDR3 extends over 15 amino acids. V trimming: 7 bases; J trimming: 4 bases; junction bases outside the gene matches: 11. In DNA form, the CDR3 reads TGTGCCAGTAATTCGGACAGGTCCTTCGCAGATACGCAGTATTTT. This gives the protein CASNSDRSFADTQYF.

The gene calls are TRBV3-1 (or the pseudogene TRBV3-2) and TRBJ2-5, with 8 bases that match TRBD2. Trimming at V came to 2 bases and at J to 5 bases, leaving 13 bases not matched to a gene. The V gene's germline CDR1 is LGHDT and CDR2 YNNKEL (reference sequence). CDR3 length equals 17 residues. The CDR3 DNA reads TGTGCCAGCAGCCAAAGCCTCCCTTCGGGGGGGCCGGAGACCCAGTACTTC. It encodes CASSQSLPSGGPETQYF.

This chain joins TRBV5-4 and TRBJ1-1; weak D call: TRBD1 (5 bases). Trimming stripped 0 bases from V and 2 bases from J, with 11 bases between. CDR1 SGHNT and CDR2 YYREEE come from the germline V gene (reference sequence). The CDR3 has 15 residues. Written as DNA, the CDR3 is TGTGCCAGCAGCTTGGCAGGGTTCGGAAACACTGAAGCTTTCTTT. It encodes CASSLAGFGNTEAFF.

The chain has TRBV4-3 and TRBJ1-5; D unclear. V was shortened by 0 bases and J by 1 base, with 7 bases between the two germline ends. Per germline, CDR1 LGHNA and CDR2 YSLEER. The CDR3 covers 15 residues. The CDR3 protein is CASSQDLSSNQPQHF. The CDR3 bases are TGCGCCAGCAGCCAAGATCTCTCGAGCAATCAGCCCCAGCATTTT.

This sequence joins TRBV28 and TRBJ1-6, with 8 bases identical to TRBD1. The CDR3 consists of 14 residues. The V gene's germline CDR1 is MDHEN and CDR2 SYDVKM. With 5 bases clipped from V and 8 bases from J, the junction kept 5 bases outside the gene matches. CDR3 nucleotide sequence: TGTGCCAGCAGTCGGCACAGGGGGGATTCACCCCTCCACTTT. Translating it yields CASSRHRGDSPLHF.

A single count supports this clone. The chain combines TRBV5-1 with TRBJ1-1; no definite D call. The CDR3 spans 13 residues. Per the germline V gene, CDR1 is SGHRS and CDR2 is YFSETQ. Deletions cut 2 bases from V and 1 base from J, with 6 bases between. The CDR3 DNA reads as TGCGCCAGCAGCTTTGCAGAGAACACTGAAGCTTTCTTT. As protein: CASSFAENTEAFF. The complete variable domain, with remaining parts taken from reference TRBV5-1 and TRBJ1-1, reads KAGVTQTPRYLIKTRGQQVTLSCSPISGHRSVSWYQQTPGQGLQFLFEYFSETQRNKGNFPGRFSGRQFSNSRSEMNVSTLELGDSALYLCASSFAENTEAFFGQGTRLTVV.

CDR3 in amino acids: CASSPDSVMYEQYF. CDR3 bases: TGTGCCAGCAGCCCCGACAGTGTAATGTACGAGCAGTACTTC. The chain has TRBV9 and TRBJ2-7, with a possible D match to TRBD1 (5 bases). Germline V lookup: CDR1 SGDLS, CDR2 YYNGEE. V lost 4 bases and J 4 bases, leaving 15 bases between the germline ends. The CDR3 spans 14 residues.

The chain employs TRBV5-6 and TRBJ2-7; 7 nucleotides match TRBD2. The V gene's germline CDR1 is SGHDT and CDR2 YYEEEE. The CDR3 loop spans 12 amino acids. With 7 bases clipped from V and 3 bases from J, the junction kept 4 bases outside the gene matches. The CDR3 region is CASDSGGYEQYF. The CDR3 DNA reads TGTGCCAGCGATTCGGGGGGCTACGAGCAGTACTTC.

This chain connects TRBV13 to TRBJ1-6; D possibly corresponds to TRBD1 (5 bases). The CDR3 has 15 residues. V lost 5 bases and J 7 bases, leaving 15 bases between the germline ends. The germline V gene has CDR1 PRHDT and CDR2 FYEKMQ (reference sequence). The chain's CDR3 is CASSAAGGRNSPLHF. The CDR3 nucleotides read TGTGCCAGCAGCGCCGCGGGGGGACGGAATTCACCCCTCCACTTT.

The chain couples TRBV2 to TRBJ1-1, with D perhaps matching TRBD1 (5 bases). The CDR3 contains 16 residues. Germline V gene data show CDR1 as SNHLY and CDR2 as FYNNEI. Deletions cut 6 bases from V and 0 bases from J, with 17 bases between. CDR3 DNA sequence: TGTGCCAGCAGGATCGCCGGGGGGTGGATGAACACTGAAGCTTTCTTT. Translating it yields CASRIAGGWMNTEAFF.

This chain links TRBV7-9 with TRBJ2-2; TRBD2 might be the D (5 bases). The germline V gene encodes CDR1 SEHNR and CDR2 FQNEAQ (reference sequence). Trimming stripped 5 bases from V and 4 bases from J, with 26 bases between. The CDR3 has 19 amino acids. The CDR3 here is CASSPNPLISERVTGELFF. DNA of the CDR3: TGTGCCAGCAGCCCGAACCCCCTGATCAGCGAGAGGGTCACCGGGGAGCTGTTTTTT.

This clone was found a few times. The chain links TRBV7-3 to TRBJ2-1; 15 nucleotides line up with TRBD2. Germline CDR1 and CDR2: SGHTA and FQGTGA. The V gene end was trimmed by 3 bases and the J gene end by 10 bases; junction bases not matched to a gene: 4. This CDR3 has 15 amino acids. This CDR3 reads CASSLRTSGGAEQFF. Written as DNA, the CDR3 is TGTGCCAGCAGCTTGAGGACTAGCGGGGGGGCAGAGCAGTTCTTC. The complete variable domain, with remaining parts taken from reference TRBV7-3 and TRBJ2-1, reads GAGVSQTPSNKVTEKGKYVELRCDPISGHTALYWYRQSLGQGPEFLIYFQGTGAADDSGLPNDRFFAVRPEGSVSTLKIQRTERGDSAVYLCASSLRTSGGAEQFFGPGTRLTVL.

The chain is built from TRBV4-2 and TRBJ1-1; a weak D match, TRBD1 (6 bases). Germline CDR1 LGHNA, CDR2 YNFKEQ. Trimming took off 1 base at V and 2 bases at J, with 11 bases between the two ends. The length of the CDR3 is 15 residues. CDR3 nucleotides: TGTGCCAGCAGCCAAGGATACAGGGAAAACACTGAAGCTTTCTTT. Its protein product is CASSQGYRENTEAFF.

The CDR3 loop reads CASSVGRENTEAFF. The CDR3, as DNA: TGTGCCAGCAGTGTCGGACGGGAAAACACTGAAGCTTTCTTT. The genes are TRBV6-6 and TRBJ1-1; D gene uncertain. Germline assignment: CDR1 MNHNY and CDR2 SVGAGI (reference sequence). Between the trimmed V and J ends, which lost 5 bases and 2 bases, there was a span of 12 bases. This CDR3 has 14 amino acids.

The chain has TRBV13 and TRBJ2-7, with 13 bases that match TRBD2. CDR3 length: 17 amino acids. Germline V CDR1 and CDR2: PRHDT, FYEKMQ (reference sequence). The trim removed 1 base at V and 0 bases at J, leaving 3 bases unmatched. This CDR3 is CASSLAGTSGISYEQYF. CDR3 sequence (DNA): TGTGCCAGCAGCTTAGCCGGGACTAGCGGGATCTCCTACGAGCAGTACTTC.

V and J are TRBV30 and TRBJ2-5, with D uncertain. V lost 1 base, J lost 0 bases, and 6 bases lay in between. The CDR3 has 13 residues. Germline lookup yields CDR1 GTSNPN and CDR2 SVGIG (reference sequence). For the CDR3, the DNA is TGTGCCTGGAGTGGAAACAACCAAGAGACCCAGTACTTC. It specifies CAWSGNNQETQYF.

This clone was observed a handful of times. V and J are TRBV27 and TRBJ2-5; a possible D gene is TRBD1 (7 bases). Trimming removed 3 bases from V and 5 bases from J, with 13 bases in between. This CDR3 has 14 amino acids. Germline CDR1 is MNHEY and CDR2 is SMNVEV (reference sequence). CDR3 DNA: TGTGCCAGCAGTTTGCAGGGGGGCAGGGAGACCCAGTACTTC. This translates into CASSLQGGRETQYF.

This clone was seen more than once but under ten times. This chain joins TRBV12-3 or TRBV12-4 and TRBJ1-3, with D perhaps matching TRBD1 (5 bases). The CDR3 runs 13 residues. The V gene lost 5 bases and the J gene lost 1 base, with 6 bases spanning the gap. CDR3 bases: TGTGCCAGCAGTCACAGGTCTGGAAACACCATATATTTT. Protein sequence: CASSHRSGNTIYF.

A single count supports this clone. The J gene is TRBJ1-5, the V gene TRBV6-1, with unresolved D. This CDR3 is 15 amino acids long. From germline, CDR1 is MNHNS and CDR2 SASEGT. V was shortened by 1 base and J by 5 bases, with 12 bases between the two germline ends. The CDR3, as DNA: TGTGCCAGCAGTGAAGGGGCGGGTGCCCATCAGCCCCAGCATTTT. Its translation: CASSEGAGAHQPQHF.

V usage is TRBV10-3 and J usage is TRBJ1-3, with a weak D call TRBD1 (6 bases). This CDR3 is built from 15 residues. V shed 7 bases and J shed 1 base, with 14 bases lying between them. CDR1 is ENHRY and CDR2 is SYGVKD in the germline V gene. This CDR3 reads CAITGQLSSGNTIYF. CDR3 coding DNA: TGTGCCATCACCGGACAGCTCTCGTCTGGAAACACCATATATTTT.

The rearrangement links TRBV29-1 to TRBJ1-1, with 8 bases that match TRBD1. The length of the CDR3 is 13 residues. J gave up 2 bases and V 3 bases, and 2 bases lay outside the gene matches. Germline CDR1 is SQVTM and CDR2 is ANQGSEA. The CDR3 DNA reads TGCAGCGTTGATACAGGGGGAAACACTGAAGCTTTCTTT. Translating it yields CSVDTGGNTEAFF.

V and J are TRBV6-1 and TRBJ1-1, with D unresolved. Germline-derived CDR1 and CDR2 are MNHNS and SASEGT. The CDR3 contains 15 residues. V lost 2 bases, J lost 5 bases, and 15 bases lay in between. Written as DNA, the CDR3 is TGTGCCAGCAGTGAAAGCCCGGGTTCAACAACTGAAGCTTTCTTT. Protein product: CASSESPGSTTEAFF.

V gene TRBV25-1 combines with J gene TRBJ2-5; 9 bases agree with TRBD1. CDR1 is MGHDK and CDR2 is SYGVNS in the germline V gene. V was clipped by 2 bases and J by 2 bases; unmatched bases: 6. The CDR3 length is 16 residues. The DNA for the CDR3 is TGTGCCAGCAGTGAAACAGGGGGCCGTGATCAAGAGACCCAGTACTTC. It codes for CASSETGGRDQETQYF.

The rearrangement links TRBV6-5 to TRBJ1-2; possible D gene TRBD1, 6 bases. V lost 4 bases, J lost 6 bases, and 12 bases lay in between. This CDR3 contains 13 residues. In germline, CDR1 is MNHEY, CDR2 SVGAGI. The CDR3 protein is CASSFGQKDGYTF. DNA of the CDR3: TGTGCCAGCAGTTTCGGACAGAAGGATGGCTACACCTTC.

This chain joins TRBV24-1 and TRBJ2-1; 9 nucleotides align to TRBD1. J was trimmed by 6 bases and V by 4 bases; bases with no gene match: 9. CDR3 size: 16 residues. Germline values: CDR1 KGHDR, CDR2 SFDVKD. This chain's CDR3 is CATSDPRDRVGNEQFF. The CDR3 DNA is TGTGCCACCAGTGACCCTCGGGACAGGGTAGGCAATGAGCAGTTCTTC.

The J gene is TRBJ2-7, the V gene TRBV5-1; maybe TRBD2 (5 bases). The CDR3 covers 14 residues. Germline V CDR1 and CDR2: SGHRS, YFSETQ. V was clipped by 0 bases and J by 2 bases, with 9 bases between them. The CDR3 loop reads CASSLDSGAYEQYF. The CDR3 DNA sequence: TGCGCCAGCAGCTTGGACAGCGGCGCCTACGAGCAGTACTTC.